This T cell receptor beta chain was observed in a study of T cells in localized non-small cell lung cancer. This CDR3 comprises 15 residues. Germline V gene lookup returns CDR1 SNHLY and CDR2 FYNNEI. Trimming cost V 6 bases and J 8 bases; bases outside gene matches: 10. The table came from immunoSEQ multiplex PCR; TCRdb's copy has only in-frame clones and leaves some out. This table holds approximately 88,000 clones, about nine tenths found once. The sample here was PBMCs, taken before any cancer treatment. The sequence came from a woman between 35 and 70 years old with stage II squamous cell lung carcinoma. The V gene is TRBV2, the J gene TRBJ1-4; 9 bases match TRBD1. The CDR3 loop reads CASRARDRAKEKLFF. The CDR3 bases are TGTGCCAGCAGGGCCCGGGACAGGGCAAAAGAAAAACTGTTTTTT. The variable domain in full, completed from reference TRBV2 and TRBJ1-4, reads EPEVTQTPSHQVTQMGQEVILRCVPISNHLYFYWYRQILGQKVEFLVSFYNNEISEKSEIFDDQFSVERPDGSNFTLKIRSTKLEDSAMYFCASRARDRAKEKLFFGSGTQLSVL.